The rows below give T cell receptor beta chains drawn from one sample of a study of OX40 agonist ivuxolimab in advanced cancers. Method: immunoSEQ multiplex PCR; TCRdb's copy keeps in-frame clones and lacks some. Here the sample spans tens of thousands of clones, more than 80% being singletons. Sequenced material: CD4+ or CD8+ T cells sorted from blood, taken in a trial of the OX40 agonist ivuxolimab. These receptors were collected from an adult with an advanced solid tumor such as melanoma, head and neck, liver or kidney cancer. Each CDR3 is given with its conserved first and last residue. D genes are given only for firm matches. Not all rows give a size; the values are once, few, many and, for expanded clones, a class.

size	V	D	J	DNA	CDR3
-	TRBV4-3	-	TRBJ2-3	TGCGCCAGCAGCCAAGAAGGCTCGCGGCTAACCAGTAATACGCAGTATTTT	CASSQEGSRLTSNTQYF
once	TRBV11-2	-	TRBJ1-2	TGTGCCAGCAGCTTTACTCGCGGCTCGTCTGGCTACACCTTC	CASSFTRGSSGYTF
-	TRBV20-1	-	TRBJ2-3	TGCAGTGCCGAACATACAGATACGCAGTATTTT	CSAEHTDTQYF
-	TRBV2	TRBD1	TRBJ1-1	TGTGCCAGTTCCGGGACAGCGAACACTGAAGCTTTCTTT	CASSGTANTEAFF
-	TRBV4-1	TRBD1	TRBJ1-5	TGCGCCAGCAGCCAAGAAGTTCAGGGACAGGGGGCTCGACAGCCCCAGCATTTT	CASSQEVQGQGARQPQHF
once	TRBV5-1	-	TRBJ1-2	TGCGCCAGCAGCTTGGAACAGGGAGGTGGCTACACCTTC	CASSLEQGGGYTF
-	TRBV5-6	TRBD1	TRBJ1-3	TGTGCCAGCAGTGTGACGGGACAGGCTGCTGGAAACACCATATATTTT	CASSVTGQAAGNTIYF
-	TRBV6-5	-	TRBJ1-2	TGTGCCAGCAGTTACCTGGAACAGGTCTATGGCTACACCTTC	CASSYLEQVYGYTF
once	TRBV5-8	-	TRBJ2-1	TGTGCCAGCAGGGGGGACCGTTACAATGAGCAGTTCTTC	CASRGDRYNEQFF
-	TRBV6-6	TRBD1	TRBJ1-6	TGTGCCAGCAGTTCGACAGGGGACAATTCACCCCTCCACTTT	CASSSTGDNSPLHF
-	TRBV5-4	-	TRBJ2-2	TGTGCCAGCAGCCCCTCCCCTGTTAACACCGGGGAGCTGTTTTTT	CASSPSPVNTGELFF
-	TRBV7-2	TRBD2	TRBJ2-5	TGTGCCAGCAGCACCCGGACTAGCGGGGGATTGGAGACCCAGTACTTC	CASSTRTSGGLETQYF
-	TRBV7-9	TRBD1	TRBJ1-6	TGTGCCAGCAGCCGGCGGGACAGGCTCAATTCACCCCTCCACTTT	CASSRRDRLNSPLHF
once	TRBV5-1	TRBD1	TRBJ2-5	TGCGCCAGCAGCTTGGGGGGATTTACAGGGGTTGAGACCCAGTACTTC	CASSLGGFTGVETQYF
-	TRBV9	-	TRBJ1-2	TGTGCCAGCAGCCCCGACCCGAACTATGGCTACACCTTC	CASSPDPNYGYTF
once	TRBV7-2	TRBD1	TRBJ2-7	TGTGCCAGCAGCCCTCTGACAGGGGTCAGCTCCTACGAGCAGTACTTC	CASSPLTGVSSYEQYF
-	TRBV14	TRBD1	TRBJ1-2	TGTGCCAGCAGTTTCTCAGGGGGAGTCTATGGCTACACCTTC	CASSFSGGVYGYTF
-	TRBV28	TRBD1	TRBJ1-1	TGTGCCAGCAGTTTATTCGGTTCCATCGAATTTCGACAGGGAGCTTTCTTT	CASSLFGSIEFRQGAFF
-	TRBV14	-	TRBJ2-5	TGTGCCAGCAGCCAACCTTACCTGCGGACCCAGTACTTC	CASSQPYLRTQYF
few	TRBV19	TRBD1	TRBJ2-5	TGTGCCAGTAGTCCGGACAGGGGGCAAGAGACCCAGTACTTC	CASSPDRGQETQYF
-	TRBV7-6	-	TRBJ1-3	TGTGCCAGCAGCTTAGCATCGATAGAGTCTGGAAACACCATATATTTT	CASSLASIESGNTIYF
once	TRBV2	TRBD1	TRBJ1-2	TGTGCCAGCAGTGCTGGTCAGGGGGCGGGAAGTGACTATGGCTACACCTTC	CASSAGQGAGSDYGYTF
-	TRBV30	-	TRBJ1-1	TGTGCCTGGAGTGACAGGGTTAGCTTTAAGAACACTGAAGCTTTCTTT	CAWSDRVSFKNTEAFF
-	TRBV6-5	-	TRBJ2-2	TGTGCCAGCAAGACGCCCGGGACCGGGGAGCTGTTTTTT	CASKTPGTGELFF
few	TRBV6-5	-	TRBJ1-6	TGTGCCAGCAGACGCGACGGTGGAAATAATTCACCCCTCCACTTT	CASRRDGGNNSPLHF
-	TRBV2	-	TRBJ1-5	TGTGCCAGCTGTGGGGAACGGAAGGGTCAGCCCCAGCATTTT	CASCGERKGQPQHF
-	TRBV4-2	-	TRBJ2-5	TGTGCCAGCAGCCAAGAAACAGCCTATAAAGAGACCCAGTACTTC	CASSQETAYKETQYF
-	TRBV18	-	TRBJ1-1	TGTGCCAGCTCACCTCAACAGGGTGTCACTGAAGCTTTCTTT	CASSPQQGVTEAFF
-	TRBV6-5	-	TRBJ1-1	TGTGCCAGCAGTTATTCGGGCTCAGTGAACACTGAAGCTTTCTTT	CASSYSGSVNTEAFF
-	TRBV10-3	-	TRBJ2-2	TGTGCCATCAGTGAGGGAGGCAGACACACCGGGGAGCTGTTTTTT	CAISEGGRHTGELFF
-	TRBV27	TRBD1	TRBJ2-1	TGTGCCAGCAGCCGCGGACAGGGGGCATACAATGAGCAGTTCTTC	CASSRGQGAYNEQFF
-	TRBV7-2	TRBD1	TRBJ1-4	TGTGCCAGCAGCTCCACCCAGGGGGGGGACGGAGAAAAACTGTTTTTT	CASSSTQGGDGEKLFF
-	TRBV7-6	TRBD1	TRBJ1-1	TGTGCCAGCAGCACCCTGACAGGGGCCGGGGCTGAAGCTTTCTTT	CASSTLTGAGAEAFF
-	TRBV28	TRBD1	TRBJ1-2	TGTGCCAGCAGTACGACAGGGGTTGGCTACACCTTC	CASSTTGVGYTF
-	TRBV18	TRBD1	TRBJ1-5	TGTGCCAGCTCATCGGGGACAGGCAATCAGCCCCAGCATTTT	CASSSGTGNQPQHF
-	TRBV6-5	-	TRBJ2-1	TGTGCCAGCAGTCCGGACCGGGACGTTCCTGAGCAGTTCTTC	CASSPDRDVPEQFF
-	TRBV10-3	TRBD2	TRBJ2-2	TGTGCCATCAGTGAAACTAGCGGGGGCCTTAACACCGGGGAGCTGTTTTTT	CAISETSGGLNTGELFF
once	TRBV5-1	-	TRBJ2-1	TGCGCCAGCAGCGGGGGGGCAGCAGATAACAATGAGCAGTTCTTC	CASSGGAADNNEQFF
-	TRBV2	-	TRBJ2-2	TGTGCCAGCAGTAAAGAGCTAGTAGAGAAGGCCGGGGAGCTGTTTTTT	CASSKELVEKAGELFF
-	TRBV2	-	TRBJ2-2	TGTGCCAGCAGTGAGGGGGTTGCGAACACCGGGGAGCTGTTTTTT	CASSEGVANTGELFF
-	TRBV18	-	TRBJ1-3	TGTGCCAGCTCACCACCGATGAGGAGCTCTGGAAACACCATATATTTT	CASSPPMRSSGNTIYF
-	TRBV19	-	TRBJ2-7	TGTGCCAGTAGTATAGTGGGTGTATGGAACTCCTACGAGCAGTACTTC	CASSIVGVWNSYEQYF
-	TRBV4-1	TRBD1	TRBJ1-1	TGCGCCAGCAGCCGACTCCCCGCGGACAGGAGCACTGAAGCTTTCTTT	CASSRLPADRSTEAFF